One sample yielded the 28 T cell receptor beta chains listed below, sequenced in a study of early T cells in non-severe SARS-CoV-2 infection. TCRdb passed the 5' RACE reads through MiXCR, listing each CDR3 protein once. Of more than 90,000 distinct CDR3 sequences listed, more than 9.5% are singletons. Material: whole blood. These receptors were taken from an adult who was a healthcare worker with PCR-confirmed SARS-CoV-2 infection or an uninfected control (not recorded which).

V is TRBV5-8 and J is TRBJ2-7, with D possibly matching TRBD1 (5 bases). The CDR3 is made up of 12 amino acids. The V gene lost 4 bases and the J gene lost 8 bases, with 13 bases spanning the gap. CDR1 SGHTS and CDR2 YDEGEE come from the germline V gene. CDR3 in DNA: TGTGCCAGCAGCGCCCGGACAAGTAAGCAGTACTTC. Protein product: CASSARTSKQYF. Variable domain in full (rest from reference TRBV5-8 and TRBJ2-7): EAGVTQSPTHLIKTRGQQATLRCSPISGHTSVYWYQQALGLGLQFLLWYDEGEERNRGNFPPRFSGRQFPNYSSELNVNALELEDSALYLCASSARTSKQYFGPGTRLTVT.

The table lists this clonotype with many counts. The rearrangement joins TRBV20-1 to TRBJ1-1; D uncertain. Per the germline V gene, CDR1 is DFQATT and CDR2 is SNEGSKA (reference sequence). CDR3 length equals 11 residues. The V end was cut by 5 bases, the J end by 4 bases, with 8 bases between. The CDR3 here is CSAPGSTEAFF. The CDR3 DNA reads TGCAGTGCTCCCGGGAGCACTGAAGCTTTCTTT.

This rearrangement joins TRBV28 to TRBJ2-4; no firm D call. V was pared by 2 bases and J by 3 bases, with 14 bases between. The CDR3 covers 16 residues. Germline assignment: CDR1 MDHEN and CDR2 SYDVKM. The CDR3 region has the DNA TGTGCCAGCAGTTTAGGGCCAGACTGGATCAAAAACATTCAGTACTTC. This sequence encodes CASSLGPDWIKNIQYF.

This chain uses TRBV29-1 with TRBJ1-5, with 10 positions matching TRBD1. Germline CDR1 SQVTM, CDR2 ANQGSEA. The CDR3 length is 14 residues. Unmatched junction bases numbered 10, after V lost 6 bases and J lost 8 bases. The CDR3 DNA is TGCAGCGTAGCGCTGAGACAGGGGGCAGAGCCCCAGCATTTT. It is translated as CSVALRQGAEPQHF.

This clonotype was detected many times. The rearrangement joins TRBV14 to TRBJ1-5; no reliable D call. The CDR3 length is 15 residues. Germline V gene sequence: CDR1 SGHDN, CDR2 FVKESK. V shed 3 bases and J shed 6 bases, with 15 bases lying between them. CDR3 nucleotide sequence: TGTGCCAGCAGCCACAGGAAATTGAAGGTTCAGCCCCAGCATTTT. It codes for CASSHRKLKVQPQHF.

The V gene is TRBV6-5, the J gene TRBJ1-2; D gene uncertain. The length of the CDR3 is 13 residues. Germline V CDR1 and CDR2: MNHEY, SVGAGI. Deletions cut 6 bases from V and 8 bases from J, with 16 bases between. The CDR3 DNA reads TGTGCCAGCAGACCTGACGGTTCATGGGGCTACACCTTC. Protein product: CASRPDGSWGYTF.

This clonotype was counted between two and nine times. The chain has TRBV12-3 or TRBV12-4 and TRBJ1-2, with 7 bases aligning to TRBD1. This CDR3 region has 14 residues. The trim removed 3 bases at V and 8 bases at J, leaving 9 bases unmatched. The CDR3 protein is CASSFGQALRGYTF. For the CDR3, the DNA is TGTGCCAGCAGTTTTGGACAGGCCCTGAGGGGCTACACCTTC.

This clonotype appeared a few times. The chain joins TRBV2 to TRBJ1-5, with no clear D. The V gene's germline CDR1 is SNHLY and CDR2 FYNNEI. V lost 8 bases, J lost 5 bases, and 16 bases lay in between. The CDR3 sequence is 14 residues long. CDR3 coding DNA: TGTGCCAGCTCTGGGGTCCTCTCCGATCAGCCCCAGCATTTT. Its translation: CASSGVLSDQPQHF.

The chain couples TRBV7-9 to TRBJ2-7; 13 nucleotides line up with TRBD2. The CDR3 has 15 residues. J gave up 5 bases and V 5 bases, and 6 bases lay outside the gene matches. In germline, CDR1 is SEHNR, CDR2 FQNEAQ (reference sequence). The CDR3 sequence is CASSSGTSGNNEQYF. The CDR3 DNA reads TGTGCCAGCAGCAGTGGGACTAGCGGGAACAACGAGCAGTACTTC.

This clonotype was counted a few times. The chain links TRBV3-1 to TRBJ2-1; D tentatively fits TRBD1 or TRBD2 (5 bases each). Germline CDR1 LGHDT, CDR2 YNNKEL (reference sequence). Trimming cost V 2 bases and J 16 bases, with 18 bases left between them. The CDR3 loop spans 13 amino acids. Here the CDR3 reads CASSQPGDHWPFF. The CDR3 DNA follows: TGTGCCAGCAGCCAACCTGGGGACCATTGGCCTTTCTTC.

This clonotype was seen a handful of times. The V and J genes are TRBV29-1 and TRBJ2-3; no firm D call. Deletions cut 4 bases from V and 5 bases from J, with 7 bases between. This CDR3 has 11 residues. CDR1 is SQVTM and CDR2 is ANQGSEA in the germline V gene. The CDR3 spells CSVGPEDTQYF. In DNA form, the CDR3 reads TGCAGCGTTGGACCCGAAGATACGCAGTATTTT.

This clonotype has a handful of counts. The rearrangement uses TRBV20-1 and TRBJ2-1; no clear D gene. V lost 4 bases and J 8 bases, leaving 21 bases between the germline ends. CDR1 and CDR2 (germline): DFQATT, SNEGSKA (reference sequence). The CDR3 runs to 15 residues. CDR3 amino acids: CSAKEIADASDEQFF. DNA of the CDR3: TGCAGTGCTAAGGAGATAGCCGATGCCAGCGATGAGCAGTTCTTC.

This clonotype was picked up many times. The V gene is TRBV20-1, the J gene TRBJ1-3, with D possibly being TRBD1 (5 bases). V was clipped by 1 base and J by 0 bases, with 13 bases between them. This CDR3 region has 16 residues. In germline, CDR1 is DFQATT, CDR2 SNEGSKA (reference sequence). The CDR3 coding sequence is TGCAGTGCTAGAGCCTCCGAGGGGACCTCTGGAAACACCATATATTTT. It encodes CSARASEGTSGNTIYF.

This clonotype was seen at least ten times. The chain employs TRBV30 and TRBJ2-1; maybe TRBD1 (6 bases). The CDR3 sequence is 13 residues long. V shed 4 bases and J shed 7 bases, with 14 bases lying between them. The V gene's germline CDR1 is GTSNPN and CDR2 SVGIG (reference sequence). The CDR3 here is CAWKRQVLNEQFF. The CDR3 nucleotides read TGTGCCTGGAAACGACAGGTGCTAAATGAGCAGTTCTTC.

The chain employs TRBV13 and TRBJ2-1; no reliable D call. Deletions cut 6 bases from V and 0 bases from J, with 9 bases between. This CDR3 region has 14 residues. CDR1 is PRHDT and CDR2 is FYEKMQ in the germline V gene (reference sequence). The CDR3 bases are TGTGCCAGCAGGGCCAGGAGCTCCTACAATGAGCAGTTCTTC. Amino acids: CASRARSSYNEQFF.

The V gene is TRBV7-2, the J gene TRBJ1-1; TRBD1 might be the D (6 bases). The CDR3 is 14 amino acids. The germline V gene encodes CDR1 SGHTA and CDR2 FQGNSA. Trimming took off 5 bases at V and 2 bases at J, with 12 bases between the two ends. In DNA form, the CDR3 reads TGTGCCAGCAGCCCGATGGGACAAAACACTGAAGCTTTCTTT. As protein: CASSPMGQNTEAFF.

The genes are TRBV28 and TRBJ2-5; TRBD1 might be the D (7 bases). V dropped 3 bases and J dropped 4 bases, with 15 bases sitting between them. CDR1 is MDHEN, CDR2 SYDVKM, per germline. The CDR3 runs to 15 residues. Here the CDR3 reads CASSFQGGRTETQYF. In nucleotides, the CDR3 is TGTGCCAGCAGTTTCCAGGGGGGCAGGACAGAGACCCAGTACTTC.

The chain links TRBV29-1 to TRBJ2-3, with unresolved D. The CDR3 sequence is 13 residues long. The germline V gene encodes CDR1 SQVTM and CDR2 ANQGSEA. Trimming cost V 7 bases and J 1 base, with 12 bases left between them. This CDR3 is CSAAWVGTDTQYF. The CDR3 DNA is TGCAGCGCCGCCTGGGTGGGCACAGATACGCAGTATTTT.

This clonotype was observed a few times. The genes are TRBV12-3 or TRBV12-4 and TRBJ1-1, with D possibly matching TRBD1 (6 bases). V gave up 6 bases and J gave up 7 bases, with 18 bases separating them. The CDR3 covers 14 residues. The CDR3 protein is CASSHSDSKDEAFF. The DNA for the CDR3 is TGTGCCAGCAGCCACTCGGACAGCAAAGATGAAGCTTTCTTT.

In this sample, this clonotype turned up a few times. The DNA of the CDR3 is TGTGCCAGCAGCGATAGCGGGGGGCGGACAGATACGCAGTATTTT. It encodes CASSDSGGRTDTQYF. This chain uses TRBV5-4 with TRBJ2-3; TRBD2 agrees at 10 bases. The CDR3 is 15 residues long. The V gene end was trimmed by 4 bases and the J gene end by 3 bases; junction bases not matched to a gene: 5. In germline, CDR1 is SGHNT, CDR2 YYREEE (reference sequence). Looking up the rest from reference TRBV5-4 and TRBJ2-3 gives the full variable domain: ETGVTQSPTHLIKTRGQQVTLRCSSQSGHNTVSWYQQALGQGPQFIFQYYREEENGRGNFPPRFSGLQFPNYSSELNVNALELDDSALYLCASSDSGGRTDTQYFGPGTRLTVL.

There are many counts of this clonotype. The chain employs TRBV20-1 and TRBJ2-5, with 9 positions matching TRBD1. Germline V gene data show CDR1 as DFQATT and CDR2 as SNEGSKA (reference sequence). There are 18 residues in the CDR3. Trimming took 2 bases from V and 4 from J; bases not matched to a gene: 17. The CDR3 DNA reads TGCAGTGCTAGATCTACGGGACAGGGAGGGGTTCCAGGAGAGACCCAGTACTTC. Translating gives CSARSTGQGGVPGETQYF.

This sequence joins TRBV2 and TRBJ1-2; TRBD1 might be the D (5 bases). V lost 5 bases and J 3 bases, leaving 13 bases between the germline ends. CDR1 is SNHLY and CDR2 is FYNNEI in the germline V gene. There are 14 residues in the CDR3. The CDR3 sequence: CASSQGLTDYGYTF. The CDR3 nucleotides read TGTGCCAGCAGTCAGGGACTTACGGACTATGGCTACACCTTC.

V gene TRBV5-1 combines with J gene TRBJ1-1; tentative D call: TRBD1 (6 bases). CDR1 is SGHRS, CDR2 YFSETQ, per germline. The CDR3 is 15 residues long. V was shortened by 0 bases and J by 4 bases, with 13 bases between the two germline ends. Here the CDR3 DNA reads TGCGCCAGCAGCTTGGCTCGGACAGCTCTCACTGAAGCTTTCTTT. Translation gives CASSLARTALTEAFF.

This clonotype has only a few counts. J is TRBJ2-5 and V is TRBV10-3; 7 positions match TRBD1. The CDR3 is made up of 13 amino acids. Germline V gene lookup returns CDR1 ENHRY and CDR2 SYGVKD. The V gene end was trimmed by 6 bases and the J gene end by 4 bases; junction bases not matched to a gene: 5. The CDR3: CAISPRDRETQYF. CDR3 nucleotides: TGTGCCATCAGCCCCCGGGACAGAGAGACCCAGTACTTC.

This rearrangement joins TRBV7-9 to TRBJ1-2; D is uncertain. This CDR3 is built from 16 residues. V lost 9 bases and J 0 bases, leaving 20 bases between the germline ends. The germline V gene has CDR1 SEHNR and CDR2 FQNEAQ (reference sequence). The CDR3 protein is CASLRQLDLSNYGYTF. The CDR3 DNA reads TGTGCCAGTCTCAGACAACTAGACCTATCTAACTATGGCTACACCTTC. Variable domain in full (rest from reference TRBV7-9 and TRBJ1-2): DTGVSQNPRHKITKRGQNVTFRCDPISEHNRLYWYRQTLGQGPEFLTYFQNEAQLEKSRLLSDRFSAERPKGSFSTLEIQRTEQGDSAMYLCASLRQLDLSNYGYTFGSGTRLTVV.

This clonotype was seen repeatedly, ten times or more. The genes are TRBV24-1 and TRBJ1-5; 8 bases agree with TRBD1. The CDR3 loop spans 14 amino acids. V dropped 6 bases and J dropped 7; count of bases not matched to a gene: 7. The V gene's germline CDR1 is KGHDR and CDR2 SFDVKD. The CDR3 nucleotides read TGTGCCACCAGTCCCAGGGGGCTGTGGCAGCCCCAGCATTTT. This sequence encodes CATSPRGLWQPQHF.

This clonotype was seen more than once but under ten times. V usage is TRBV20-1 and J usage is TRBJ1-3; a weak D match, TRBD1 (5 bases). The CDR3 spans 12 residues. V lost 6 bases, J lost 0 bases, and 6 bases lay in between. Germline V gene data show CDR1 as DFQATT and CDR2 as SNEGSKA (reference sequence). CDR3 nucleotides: TGCAGTGCCGGGACCTCTGGAAACACCATATATTTT. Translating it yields CSAGTSGNTIYF.

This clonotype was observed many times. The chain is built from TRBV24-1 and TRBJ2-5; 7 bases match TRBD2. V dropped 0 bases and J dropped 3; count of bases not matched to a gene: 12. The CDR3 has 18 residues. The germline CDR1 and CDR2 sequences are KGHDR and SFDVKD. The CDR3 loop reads CATSDLPARGGSEETQYF. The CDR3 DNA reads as TGTGCCACCAGTGATTTGCCAGCTCGCGGGGGTAGCGAAGAGACCCAGTACTTC.